Here is one T cell receptor beta chain with its context. Antigen unknown. The sample comes from a study of blood T cells in healthy people across ages. A second PCR, run for roughly 7 to 11 cycles, used a sample-barcoded 5' primer plus a J-beta primer mix. Each CDR3 protein is one row after TCRdb ran MiXCR on the 5' RACE reads. The data hold around 1,500,000 distinct CDR3 sequences, with 25% to 30% observed a single time. The CDR3 is 13 residues long. CDR1 and CDR2 (germline): MNHEY, SMNVEV (reference sequence). Between the trimmed V and J ends, which lost 5 bases and 6 bases, there was a span of 13 bases. Study observations and caveats: PBMCs that were unsorted prevented a conclusive naive versus antigen-experienced comparison.

The sequenced sample consisted of blood. This chain connects TRBV27 to TRBJ2-5, with D perhaps matching TRBD1 (5 bases). This clonotype was obtained from a woman aged 25 to 39 in good health. This CDR3 is CASSPSVGQTQYF. CDR3 nucleotide sequence: TGTGCCAGCAGTCCCTCCGTGGGGCAGACCCAGTACTTC.